Presented here are 28 T cell receptor beta chains from one specimen sequenced in a study of PD-1 blockade in classical Hodgkin lymphoma. Sequencing was performed with immunoSEQ multiplex PCR; in TCRdb, only in-frame clones are kept and a portion is missing. The sample contains about 22,000 clones, 74% of which appear only once. Every single patient, without exception, relapsed after autologous stem cell transplantation, and brentuximab vedotin exposure varied. The sample in question was peripheral blood mononuclear cells (PBMCs), obtained at baseline. Receptors were obtained from a human donor with classical Hodgkin lymphoma.

The chain recombines TRBV7-9 with TRBJ2-7; 9 nucleotides line up with TRBD2. In germline, CDR1 is SEHNR, CDR2 FQNEAQ (reference sequence). V shed 3 bases and J 4 bases; nucleotides not matched to a gene: 4. This CDR3 is 14 amino acids long. DNA for the CDR3: TGTGCCAGCAGCTTTAGCGGGAGTGCATACGAGCAGTACTTC. The encoded protein is CASSFSGSAYEQYF.

CDR3 amino acids: CASSSGAWTGELFF. CDR3 in DNA: TGTGCCAGCAGCTCAGGGGCATGGACCGGGGAGCTGTTTTTT. The rearrangement links TRBV27 to TRBJ2-2, with a tentative D call TRBD1 (6 bases). From germline, CDR1 is MNHEY and CDR2 SMNVEV (reference sequence). Trimming left V 6 bases short and J 5 bases short, with 13 bases between. This CDR3 contains 14 residues.

The chain uses TRBV4-3 and TRBJ2-5; D gene uncertain. Germline V lookup: CDR1 LGHNA, CDR2 YSLEER. The CDR3 spans 12 residues. Trimming removed 0 bases at V and 9 bases at J, with 8 bases between. CDR3 region: CASSQDLGPQYF. CDR3 coding DNA: TGCGCCAGCAGCCAAGATCTAGGGCCCCAGTACTTC.

This clone ranks as medium-sized. The sample has other DNA sequences that encode this CDR3 too. The chain uses TRBV14 and TRBJ2-1; D gene ambiguous. Per the germline V gene, CDR1 is SGHDN and CDR2 is FVKESK. The CDR3 length is 15 residues. Trimming removed 4 bases from V and 2 bases from J, with 12 bases in between. This CDR3 is CASSPRTSPYNEQFF. The CDR3 DNA sequence: TGTGCCAGCAGCCCCCGGACCTCCCCCTACAATGAGCAGTTCTTC. Full variable domain (rest looked up from reference TRBV14 and TRBJ2-1): EAGVTQFPSHSVIEKGQTVTLRCDPISGHDNLYWYRRVMGKEIKFLLHFVKESKQDESGMPNNRFLAERTGGTYSTLKVQPAELEDSGVYFCASSPRTSPYNEQFFGPGTRLTVL.

This chain uses TRBV6-5 with TRBJ2-7; D tentatively fits TRBD1 or TRBD2 (5 bases each). CDR1 MNHEY and CDR2 SVGAGI come from the germline V gene. V was pared by 1 base and J by 1 base, with 8 bases between. CDR3 size: 14 residues. The CDR3 reads CASSYLGESYEQYF. CDR3 nucleotide sequence: TGTGCCAGCAGTTACTTGGGGGAGTCCTACGAGCAGTACTTC.

The chain joins TRBV10-3 to TRBJ2-7; TRBD2 matches at 7 bases. V was pared by 6 bases and J by 1 base, with 6 bases of the junction left unmatched. CDR3 length: 14 amino acids. Germline CDR1 is ENHRY and CDR2 is SYGVKD. The CDR3 DNA is TGTGCCATCAGACTCGGCGGGGGTTCCTACGAGCAGTACTTC. This gives the protein CAIRLGGGSYEQYF.

The J gene is TRBJ1-5, the V gene TRBV11-2, with 7 positions matching TRBD1. Trimming removed 5 bases from V and 4 bases from J; junction bases left unmatched: 8. CDR1 is SGHAT and CDR2 is FQNNGV in the germline V gene. The CDR3 has 15 amino acids. CDR3 amino acids: CASSVQGQPNQPQHF. The CDR3 DNA follows: TGTGCCAGCAGCGTCCAGGGACAGCCTAATCAGCCCCAGCATTTT.

The J gene is TRBJ2-7, the V gene TRBV9, with D tentatively TRBD1 (6 bases). V dropped 3 bases and J dropped 5 bases, with 15 bases sitting between them. From germline, CDR1 is SGDLS and CDR2 YYNGEE. The CDR3 extends over 14 amino acids. The CDR3 nucleotides read TGTGCCAGCAGCGCCAAGGGGGTGGCGGACGAGCAGTACTTC. It encodes CASSAKGVADEQYF.

About this clone itself: The identical CDR3 is also encoded by other nucleotide sequences in the sample. The chain uses TRBV15 and TRBJ2-7; D call uncertain. This CDR3 is built from 13 residues. Trimming shortened V by 0 bases and J by 3 bases, and 6 bases separated the two germline ends. Germline lookup yields CDR1 LNHNV and CDR2 YYDKDF (reference sequence). The CDR3 reads CATSRDLGYEQYF. The CDR3 DNA reads as TGTGCCACCAGCAGAGATCTAGGCTACGAGCAGTACTTC.

The chain recombines TRBV5-1 with TRBJ1-1, with no clear D. V was pared by 8 bases and J by 1 base, with 18 bases between. The CDR3 spans 15 residues. Germline V CDR1 and CDR2: SGHRS, YFSETQ. CDR3 sequence reads: CASAPRAERNTEAFF. The DNA of the CDR3 is TGCGCCAGTGCCCCTCGGGCGGAAAGGAACACTGAAGCTTTCTTT.

This clone is classed as medium-sized. The chain couples TRBV7-2 to TRBJ2-7; no clear D. CDR1 SGHTA and CDR2 FQGNSA come from the germline V gene. Trimming cost V 4 bases and J 2 bases, with 9 bases left between them. The CDR3 is 13 amino acids. Written as DNA, the CDR3 is TGTGCCAGCAGCTCAGTAGGGCCCTACGAGCAGTACTTC. Translating gives CASSSVGPYEQYF.

This clone came up a few times. This chain links TRBV9 with TRBJ1-5, with D unresolved. The CDR3 has 14 residues. V was cut by 4 bases and J by 1 base, with 9 bases left in between. From germline, CDR1 is SGDLS and CDR2 YYNGEE. The CDR3 sequence: CASSQESSNQPQHF. The DNA for the CDR3 is TGTGCCAGCAGCCAGGAATCGAGCAATCAGCCCCAGCATTTT.

This clone has only one observation. The chain employs TRBV6-5 and TRBJ1-5, with D maybe TRBD1 (5 bases). The CDR3 is made up of 14 amino acids. Trimming shortened V by 2 bases and J by 4 bases, and 9 bases separated the two germline ends. Germline CDR1 reads MNHEY; CDR2 reads SVGAGI. The CDR3 nucleotides are TGTGCCAGCAGTTACGGGGGGACTAATCAGCCCCAGCATTTT. It codes for CASSYGGTNQPQHF.

This clone has just one count. The chain carries TRBV19 and TRBJ1-6, with D possibly being TRBD1 (6 bases). Trimming took off 6 bases at V and 7 bases at J, with 16 bases between the two ends. CDR3 size: 15 residues. The germline V gene encodes CDR1 LNHDA and CDR2 SQIVND (reference sequence). In DNA, the CDR3 is TGTGCCAGTAGAACAGGACAGTTTGGAAATTCACCCCTCCACTTT. Protein sequence: CASRTGQFGNSPLHF.

The chain links TRBV5-6 to TRBJ2-7; D gene ambiguous. V was shortened by 0 bases and J by 1 base, with 8 bases between the two germline ends. Germline assignment: CDR1 SGHDT and CDR2 YYEEEE. CDR3 length: 14 amino acids. The CDR3 DNA reads as TGTGCCAGCAGCTTGGCTCGCAGTTCCTACGAGCAGTACTTC. This translates into CASSLARSSYEQYF.

The genes are TRBV7-2 and TRBJ2-3; D remains ambiguous. The CDR3 spans 16 residues. Trimming stripped 5 bases from V and 7 bases from J, with 22 bases between. CDR1 and CDR2 from the germline V gene are SGHTA and FQGNSA. CDR3 protein: CASSPESARLINTQYF. The CDR3 nucleotides are TGTGCCAGCAGCCCAGAGTCAGCACGGTTAATAAATACGCAGTATTTT.

This chain links TRBV6-6 with TRBJ2-5; 7 bases map to TRBD1. V dropped 7 bases and J dropped 5; count of bases not matched to a gene: 7. CDR1 and CDR2 from the germline V gene are MNHNY and SVGAGI (reference sequence). This CDR3 region has 13 residues. CDR3 DNA sequence: TGTGCCAGCACGACAGGGACGGTCGAGACCCAGTACTTC. The encoded protein is CASTTGTVETQYF.

The V and J genes are TRBV4-3 and TRBJ2-3; no reliable D call. In germline, CDR1 is LGHNA, CDR2 YSLEER. The V gene lost 4 bases and the J gene lost 0 bases, with 5 bases spanning the gap. The CDR3 spans 13 residues. The CDR3 sequence is CASSPGSTDTQYF. As DNA, the CDR3 is TGCGCCAGCAGCCCCGGGAGCACAGATACGCAGTATTTT.

V usage is TRBV5-4 and J usage is TRBJ2-2; D gene uncertain. Germline V lookup: CDR1 SGHNT, CDR2 YYREEE (reference sequence). V dropped 3 bases and J dropped 5 bases, with 8 bases sitting between them. This CDR3 region has 13 residues. In DNA, the CDR3 is TGTGCCAGCAGCTCAGACCTAACCGGGGAGCTGTTTTTT. Protein: CASSSDLTGELFF.

V usage is TRBV5-1 and J usage is TRBJ2-3, with 10 bases aligning to TRBD1. Germline V gene lookup returns CDR1 SGHRS and CDR2 YFSETQ. CDR3 length: 15 amino acids. V dropped 3 bases and J dropped 8; count of bases not matched to a gene: 9. The CDR3 coding sequence is TGCGCCAGCAGCTACCGACAGGGGGCGATCGGTACGCAGTATTTT. Protein product: CASSYRQGAIGTQYF.

Comments on this clone: Sequence at one end of the junction differs from germline and may be a read error. Distinct nucleotide sequences in the sample also encode this CDR3. CDR3 sequence (DNA): TGTGCCAGCAGTGTAGCTAGCGGGATGACCGGGGAGCTGTTTTTT. Translation gives CASSVASGMTGELFF. This chain uses TRBV9 with TRBJ2-2; 9 positions agree with TRBD2. Per the germline V gene, CDR1 is SGDLS and CDR2 is YYNGEE. The CDR3 contains 15 residues.

This chain joins TRBV5-6 and TRBJ1-6; TRBD1 matches 8 bases. Losses at the gene ends were 0 bases for V and 14 bases for J; bases not matched to a gene: 13. Germline assignment: CDR1 SGHDT and CDR2 YYEEEE. This CDR3 region has 16 residues. The CDR3 loop is CASSLADRGSVLTLHF. Here the CDR3 DNA reads TGTGCCAGCAGCTTGGCCGACAGGGGCTCCGTGCTGACCCTCCACTTT.

This clone occurred a few times. The chain combines TRBV30 with TRBJ1-3; the D is unclear. CDR3 length: 13 residues. CDR1 GTSNPN and CDR2 SVGIG come from the germline V gene (reference sequence). Trimming took 4 bases from V and 2 from J, leaving 9 bases between them. The CDR3, as DNA: TGTGCCTGGACTTCAGGAACTGGAAACACCATATATTTT. Translated: CAWTSGTGNTIYF.

By its share, this clone is medium-sized. The rearrangement joins TRBV4-1 to TRBJ1-4; 7 bases line up with TRBD1. The CDR3 runs to 13 residues. Germline V lookup: CDR1 MGHRA, CDR2 YSYEKL. Trimming at V came to 3 bases and at J to 12 bases, leaving 7 bases not matched to a gene. CDR3 region: CASSHGTAEQLFF. The CDR3 coding sequence is TGCGCCAGCAGCCATGGGACAGCTGAGCAACTGTTTTTT.

This chain uses TRBV2 with TRBJ2-5; 11 nucleotides agree with TRBD2. The CDR3 spans 14 residues. Germline lookup yields CDR1 SNHLY and CDR2 FYNNEI. The CDR3 loop is CARGGTSGKETQYF. The CDR3 DNA reads TGTGCTAGAGGCGGGACTAGCGGAAAAGAGACCCAGTACTTC.

This clone is medium-sized by share. The chain carries TRBV5-4 and TRBJ2-7, with 8 bases lining up with TRBD2. The germline CDR1 and CDR2 sequences are SGHNT and YYREEE (reference sequence). CDR3 length: 17 amino acids. V dropped 4 bases and J dropped 0; count of bases not matched to a gene: 12. The CDR3 reads CASSPTGSGRASYEQYF. The CDR3, as DNA: TGTGCCAGCAGCCCCACGGGGAGCGGGAGAGCCTCCTACGAGCAGTACTTC.

V and J are TRBV6-6 and TRBJ2-7, with D tentatively TRBD1 (5 bases). This CDR3 is built from 14 residues. Per germline, CDR1 MNHNY and CDR2 SVGAGI (reference sequence). Between the trimmed V and J ends, which lost 0 bases and 1 base, there was a span of 7 bases. The CDR3 protein is CASSYSGPSYEQYF. The CDR3 DNA is TGTGCCAGCAGTTACTCGGGGCCTTCCTACGAGCAGTACTTC.

This chain uses TRBV4-3 with TRBJ2-4, with 8 bases that match TRBD2. Looked up from germline, CDR1 is LGHNA and CDR2 is YSLEER. The CDR3 runs 16 residues. J was trimmed by 2 bases and V by 3 bases; bases with no gene match: 6. The CDR3: CASSHDGGGTKNIQYF. CDR3 coding DNA: TGCGCCAGCAGCCACGACGGCGGGGGGACCAAAAACATTCAGTACTTC.